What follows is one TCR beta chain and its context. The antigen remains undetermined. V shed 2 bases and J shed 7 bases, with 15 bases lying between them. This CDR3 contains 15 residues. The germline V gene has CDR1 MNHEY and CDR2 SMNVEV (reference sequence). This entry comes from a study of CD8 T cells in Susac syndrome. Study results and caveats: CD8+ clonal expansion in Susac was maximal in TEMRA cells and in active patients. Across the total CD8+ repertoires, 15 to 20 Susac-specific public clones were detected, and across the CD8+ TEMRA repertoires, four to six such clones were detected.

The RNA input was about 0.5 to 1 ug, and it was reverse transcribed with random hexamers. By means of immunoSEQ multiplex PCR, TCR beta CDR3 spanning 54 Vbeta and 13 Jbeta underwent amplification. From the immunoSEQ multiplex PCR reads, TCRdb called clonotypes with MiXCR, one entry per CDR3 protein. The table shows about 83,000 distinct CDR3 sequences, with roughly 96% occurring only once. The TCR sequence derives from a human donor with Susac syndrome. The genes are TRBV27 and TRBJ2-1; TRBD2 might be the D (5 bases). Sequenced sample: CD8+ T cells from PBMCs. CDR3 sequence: CASSLEVGVGNEQFF. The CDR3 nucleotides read TGTGCCAGCAGTTTAGAGGTGGGAGTGGGAAATGAGCAGTTCTTC.